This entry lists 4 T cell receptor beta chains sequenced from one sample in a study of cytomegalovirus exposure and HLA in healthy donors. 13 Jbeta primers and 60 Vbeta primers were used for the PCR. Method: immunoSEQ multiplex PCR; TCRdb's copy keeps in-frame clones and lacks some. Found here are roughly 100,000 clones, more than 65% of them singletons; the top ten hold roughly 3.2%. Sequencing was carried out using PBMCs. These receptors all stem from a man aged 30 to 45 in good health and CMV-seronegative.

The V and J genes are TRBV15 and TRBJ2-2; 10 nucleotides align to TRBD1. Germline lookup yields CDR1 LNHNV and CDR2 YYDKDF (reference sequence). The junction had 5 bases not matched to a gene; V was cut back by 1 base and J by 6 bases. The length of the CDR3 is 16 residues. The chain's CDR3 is CATSRAGQGFSGELFF. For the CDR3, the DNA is TGTGCCACCAGCAGAGCGGGACAGGGGTTTTCCGGGGAGCTGTTTTTT. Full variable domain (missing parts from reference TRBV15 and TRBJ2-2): DAMVIQNPRYQVTQFGKPVTLSCSQTLNHNVMYWYQQKSSQAPKLLFHYYDKDFNNEADTPDNFQSRRPNTSFCFLDIRSPGLGDTAMYLCATSRAGQGFSGELFFGEGSRLTVL.

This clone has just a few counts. This chain's CDR3 is CASSQVYRDRNEQYF. Written as DNA, the CDR3 is TGTGCCAGCAGCCAAGTGTACCGGGACAGGAACGAGCAGTACTTC. The chain has TRBV4-2 and TRBJ2-7; TRBD1 aligns across 8 bases. The CDR3 contains 15 residues. Germline-derived CDR1 and CDR2 are LGHNA and YNFKEQ. With V trimmed by 1 base and J by 5 bases, 7 bases remained unmatched.

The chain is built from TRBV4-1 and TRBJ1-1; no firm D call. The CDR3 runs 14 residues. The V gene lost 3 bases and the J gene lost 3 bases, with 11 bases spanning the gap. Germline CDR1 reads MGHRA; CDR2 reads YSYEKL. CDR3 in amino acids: CASSHPLRDTEAFF. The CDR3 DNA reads TGCGCCAGCAGCCACCCCCTCCGGGACACTGAAGCTTTCTTT.

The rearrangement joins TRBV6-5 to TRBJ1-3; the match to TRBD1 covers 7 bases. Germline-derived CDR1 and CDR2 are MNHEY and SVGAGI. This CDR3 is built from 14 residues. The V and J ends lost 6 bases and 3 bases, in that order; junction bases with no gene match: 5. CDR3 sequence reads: CASRSRDSGNTIYF. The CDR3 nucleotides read TGTGCCAGCAGATCCCGGGACAGTGGAAACACCATATATTTT.